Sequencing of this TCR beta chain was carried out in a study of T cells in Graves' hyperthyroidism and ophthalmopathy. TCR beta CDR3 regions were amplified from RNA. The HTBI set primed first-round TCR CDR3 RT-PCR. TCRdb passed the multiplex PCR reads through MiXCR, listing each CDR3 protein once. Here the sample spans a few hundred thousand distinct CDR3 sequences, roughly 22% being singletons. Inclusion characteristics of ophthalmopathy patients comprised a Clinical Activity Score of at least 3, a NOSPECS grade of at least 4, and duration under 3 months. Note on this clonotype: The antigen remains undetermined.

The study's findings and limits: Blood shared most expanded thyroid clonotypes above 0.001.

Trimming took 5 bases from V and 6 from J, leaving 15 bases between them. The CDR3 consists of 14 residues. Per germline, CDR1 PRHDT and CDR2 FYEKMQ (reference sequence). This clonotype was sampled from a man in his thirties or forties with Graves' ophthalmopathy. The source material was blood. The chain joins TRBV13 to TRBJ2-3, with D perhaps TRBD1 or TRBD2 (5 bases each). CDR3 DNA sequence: TGTGCCAGCAGCGGACGAGGGGCCCGGGATACGCAGTATTTT. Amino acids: CASSGRGARDTQYF. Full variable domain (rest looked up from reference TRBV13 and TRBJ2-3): AAGVIQSPRHLIKEKRETATLKCYPIPRHDTVYWYQQGPGQDPQFLISFYEKMQSDKGSIPDRFSAQQFSDYHSELNMSSLELGDSALYFCASSGRGARDTQYFGPGTRLTVL.